The 20 T cell receptor beta chains below come from one sample, sequenced in a study of blood T cell repertoires in COVID-19 (dated by TCRdb to 2019 to 2021). Libraries were built with the immunoSEQ multiplex PCR assay. What TCRdb holds here is the immuneACCESS table cut down to in-frame rearrangements. Part of the clones is not present; checked against another copy, under half of the missing clones reflect an unresolved V gene, and the others are unexplained. The sample data list a few hundred thousand clones, and approximately 91% of these were observed just once. The ten largest clones capture around 13% of the sample. Sequenced input: peripheral blood. The receptor set was obtained from a woman aged 55 to 70 with acute or convalescent COVID-19.

This chain joins TRBV6-5 and TRBJ1-2; 7 nucleotides agree with TRBD1. The junction had 4 bases not matched to a gene; V was cut back by 6 bases and J by 0 bases. Germline CDR1 and CDR2: MNHEY and SVGAGI. CDR3 length equals 14 residues. CDR3 amino acids: CASRNRGSNYGYTF. The CDR3, as DNA: TGTGCCAGCAGGAACAGGGGTTCTAACTATGGCTACACCTTC.

The chain uses TRBV9 and TRBJ2-3, with 13 bases matching TRBD2. There are 16 residues in the CDR3. Germline V gene lookup returns CDR1 SGDLS and CDR2 YYNGEE. Losses at the gene ends were 2 bases for V and 5 bases for J; bases not matched to a gene: 5. The CDR3 region has the DNA TGTGCCAGCAGCGTTACTAGCGGGGGGGCCGTAGATACGCAGTATTTT. Residues: CASSVTSGGAVDTQYF.

The chain joins TRBV28 to TRBJ2-3, with 7 bases lining up with TRBD1. This CDR3 is built from 16 residues. CDR1 is MDHEN, CDR2 SYDVKM, per germline. The ends lost 8 bases at V and 0 bases at J; junction bases unmatched: 11. The CDR3 here is CASPPSGQSSTDTQYF. Written as DNA, the CDR3 is TGTGCCAGCCCCCCTTCGGGACAGTCTAGCACAGATACGCAGTATTTT.

The chain employs TRBV3-1 (or the pseudogene TRBV3-2) and TRBJ2-5, with D maybe TRBD1 (5 bases). V lost 2 bases to trimming and J lost 5 bases, with 15 bases between them. The CDR3 is 15 amino acids. Germline loops: CDR1 LGHDT, CDR2 YNNKEL (reference sequence). The CDR3, as DNA: TGTGCCAGCAGCCAATTAAGGGGCCGACTGGAGACCCAGTACTTC. Amino acid sequence: CASSQLRGRLETQYF.

The chain links TRBV7-2 to TRBJ2-3; 11 nucleotides line up with TRBD2. The germline V gene has CDR1 SGHTA and CDR2 FQGNSA. The CDR3 loop spans 15 amino acids. Losses at the gene ends were 6 bases for V and 4 bases for J; bases not matched to a gene: 6. The CDR3: CASSPTSGKADTQYF. The CDR3 DNA is TGTGCCAGCAGTCCGACTAGCGGGAAGGCAGATACGCAGTATTTT. The full variable domain, completed using reference TRBV7-2 and TRBJ2-3, is GAGVSQSPSNKVTEKGKDVELRCDPISGHTALYWYRQSLGQGLEFLIYFQGNSAPDKSGLPSDRFSAERTGGSVSTLTIQRTQQEDSAVYLCASSPTSGKADTQYFGPGTRLTVL.

The chain links TRBV24-1 to TRBJ1-4; tentatively, D is TRBD1 (5 bases). The CDR3 loop spans 15 amino acids. Germline CDR1 is KGHDR and CDR2 is SFDVKD. V lost 5 bases to trimming and J lost 3 bases, with 12 bases between them. The CDR3 bases are TGTGCCACCAGTGCCGGGGGGTTATCTAATGAAAAACTGTTTTTT. Its protein is CATSAGGLSNEKLFF.

This chain links TRBV11-2 with TRBJ1-2, with 8 nucleotides matching TRBD1. Trimming removed 5 bases from V and 7 bases from J; junction bases left unmatched: 12. Germline V lookup: CDR1 SGHAT, CDR2 FQNNGV. The CDR3 is 15 residues long. CDR3 nucleotides: TGTGCCAGCAGCACAAACCGGGACAGGATTATTGGCTACACCTTC. Encoded protein: CASSTNRDRIIGYTF.

The chain combines TRBV6-4 with TRBJ1-6; tentatively, D is TRBD1 (5 bases). The CDR3 is 13 amino acids. The ends were cut back, 3 bases at V and 10 bases at J, with 10 bases in the middle. CDR1 and CDR2 (germline): MRHNA, SNTAGT. CDR3 DNA sequence: TGTGCCAGCAGTGAGACAGTAGGCTCACCCCTCCACTTT. It encodes CASSETVGSPLHF.

This clone has a single count. This sample also contains other DNA sequences that code for the same CDR3. The chain is built from TRBV27 and TRBJ2-7, with 8 bases fitting TRBD2. CDR1 MNHEY and CDR2 SMNVEV come from the germline V gene (reference sequence). V gave up 0 bases and J gave up 3 bases; unmatched junction bases: 1. CDR3 length equals 14 residues. The CDR3 nucleotides read TGTGCCAGCAGTTTATCCGGGGGGGGCTACGAGCAGTACTTC. Encoded protein: CASSLSGGGYEQYF.

V and J are TRBV4-3 and TRBJ1-2; 9 bases line up with TRBD1. V shed 3 bases, J shed 7 bases, and the junction held 6 bases outside the gene matches. Germline CDR1 LGHNA, CDR2 YSLEER. The CDR3 loop spans 14 amino acids. The CDR3 protein is CASSHPQGAGGYTF. DNA for the CDR3: TGCGCCAGCAGCCATCCACAGGGGGCTGGTGGCTACACCTTC.

V usage is TRBV19 and J usage is TRBJ1-1, with D unclear. V dropped 4 bases and J dropped 0 bases, with 6 bases sitting between them. CDR1 is LNHDA and CDR2 is SQIVND in the germline V gene (reference sequence). This CDR3 spans 13 amino acids. As DNA, the CDR3 is TGTGCCAGTAGTAGAACAGTGAACACTGAAGCTTTCTTT. Amino acids: CASSRTVNTEAFF.

This clone appeared a single time. The V call is TRBV6-1, the J call TRBJ2-3, with 8 bases fitting TRBD2. This CDR3 is 17 amino acids long. CDR1 is MNHNS, CDR2 SASEGT, per germline. V dropped 2 bases and J dropped 5; count of bases not matched to a gene: 12. The DNA of the CDR3 is TGTGCCAGCAGTGAAATGGTGGGTAGCGGGACGGTAGATACGCAGTATTTT. As protein: CASSEMVGSGTVDTQYF.

The J gene is TRBJ2-7, the V gene TRBV23-1; the D gene is possibly TRBD1 (5 bases). TRBV23-1 falls under the ORF class, with uncertain function. V shed 2 bases and J shed 3 bases, with 14 bases lying between them. This CDR3 has 15 amino acids. The CDR3 loop is CASSQQIRGIYEQYF. The CDR3 DNA sequence: TGCGCCAGCAGTCAACAGATTAGGGGAATCTACGAGCAGTACTTC.

The CDR3 reads CASSLGAAGEQYF. The CDR3 bases are TGTGCCAGCAGCTTGGGCGCAGCCGGGGAGCAGTACTTC. The V call is TRBV5-4, the J call TRBJ2-7, with D uncertain. Germline lookup yields CDR1 SGHNT and CDR2 YYREEE (reference sequence). Trimming took off 0 bases at V and 7 bases at J, with 11 bases between the two ends. This CDR3 comprises 13 residues.

The V gene is TRBV4-3, the J gene TRBJ1-2; possibly TRBD1 for D (6 bases). CDR3 length equals 14 residues. Per the germline V gene, CDR1 is LGHNA and CDR2 is YSLEER. Trimming removed 3 bases from V and 4 bases from J, with 12 bases in between. Written as DNA, the CDR3 is TGCGCCAGCAGCCATACAGGGCGTCCCTATGGCTACACCTTC. This gives the protein CASSHTGRPYGYTF.

This chain links TRBV28 with TRBJ1-1, with D hard to call. Germline lookup yields CDR1 MDHEN and CDR2 SYDVKM. The CDR3 sequence is 15 residues long. V was clipped by 6 bases and J by 0 bases, with 14 bases between them. CDR3 sequence reads: CASSHQGGLNTEAFF. CDR3 bases: TGTGCCAGCAGCCACCAAGGAGGGTTGAACACTGAAGCTTTCTTT.

This clone was observed a handful of times. The chain combines TRBV11-2 with TRBJ1-2; tentatively, D is TRBD1 (5 bases). This CDR3 comprises 14 residues. V was trimmed by 4 bases and J by 3 bases, leaving 12 bases between them. Germline V gene sequence: CDR1 SGHAT, CDR2 FQNNGV. DNA for the CDR3: TGTGCCAGCAGCTCATGGAGGGGCGACTATGGCTACACCTTC. It is translated as CASSSWRGDYGYTF.

This clone was recorded once. The chain carries TRBV4-3 and TRBJ1-4, with a possible D match to TRBD1 (6 bases). Germline CDR1 is LGHNA and CDR2 is YSLEER. The V and J ends lost 0 bases and 0 bases respectively, with 14 bases between them. The CDR3 spans 18 residues. This CDR3 is CASSQDLRDTATNEKLFF. Here the CDR3 DNA reads TGCGCCAGCAGCCAAGATCTAAGGGACACTGCAACTAATGAAAAACTGTTTTTT.

The chain has TRBV27 and TRBJ1-1, with D maybe TRBD1 (5 bases). The germline gives CDR1 MNHEY, CDR2 SMNVEV (reference sequence). Trimming cost V 6 bases and J 1 base, with 12 bases left between them. There are 14 residues in the CDR3. CDR3 in DNA: TGTGCCAGCAGAGGGAGGGGAAGGAACACTGAAGCTTTCTTT. Its translation: CASRGRGRNTEAFF.

The CDR3 protein is CASGLRIGGLLDTQYF. CDR3 nucleotides: TGTGCCAGCGGCCTGAGAATAGGGGGCTTGTTAGATACGCAGTATTTT. The gene calls are TRBV25-1 and TRBJ2-3, with TRBD1 matching 7 bases. Trimming removed 8 bases from V and 5 bases from J; junction bases left unmatched: 16. The CDR3 has 16 amino acids. Germline CDR1 reads MGHDK; CDR2 reads SYGVNS.